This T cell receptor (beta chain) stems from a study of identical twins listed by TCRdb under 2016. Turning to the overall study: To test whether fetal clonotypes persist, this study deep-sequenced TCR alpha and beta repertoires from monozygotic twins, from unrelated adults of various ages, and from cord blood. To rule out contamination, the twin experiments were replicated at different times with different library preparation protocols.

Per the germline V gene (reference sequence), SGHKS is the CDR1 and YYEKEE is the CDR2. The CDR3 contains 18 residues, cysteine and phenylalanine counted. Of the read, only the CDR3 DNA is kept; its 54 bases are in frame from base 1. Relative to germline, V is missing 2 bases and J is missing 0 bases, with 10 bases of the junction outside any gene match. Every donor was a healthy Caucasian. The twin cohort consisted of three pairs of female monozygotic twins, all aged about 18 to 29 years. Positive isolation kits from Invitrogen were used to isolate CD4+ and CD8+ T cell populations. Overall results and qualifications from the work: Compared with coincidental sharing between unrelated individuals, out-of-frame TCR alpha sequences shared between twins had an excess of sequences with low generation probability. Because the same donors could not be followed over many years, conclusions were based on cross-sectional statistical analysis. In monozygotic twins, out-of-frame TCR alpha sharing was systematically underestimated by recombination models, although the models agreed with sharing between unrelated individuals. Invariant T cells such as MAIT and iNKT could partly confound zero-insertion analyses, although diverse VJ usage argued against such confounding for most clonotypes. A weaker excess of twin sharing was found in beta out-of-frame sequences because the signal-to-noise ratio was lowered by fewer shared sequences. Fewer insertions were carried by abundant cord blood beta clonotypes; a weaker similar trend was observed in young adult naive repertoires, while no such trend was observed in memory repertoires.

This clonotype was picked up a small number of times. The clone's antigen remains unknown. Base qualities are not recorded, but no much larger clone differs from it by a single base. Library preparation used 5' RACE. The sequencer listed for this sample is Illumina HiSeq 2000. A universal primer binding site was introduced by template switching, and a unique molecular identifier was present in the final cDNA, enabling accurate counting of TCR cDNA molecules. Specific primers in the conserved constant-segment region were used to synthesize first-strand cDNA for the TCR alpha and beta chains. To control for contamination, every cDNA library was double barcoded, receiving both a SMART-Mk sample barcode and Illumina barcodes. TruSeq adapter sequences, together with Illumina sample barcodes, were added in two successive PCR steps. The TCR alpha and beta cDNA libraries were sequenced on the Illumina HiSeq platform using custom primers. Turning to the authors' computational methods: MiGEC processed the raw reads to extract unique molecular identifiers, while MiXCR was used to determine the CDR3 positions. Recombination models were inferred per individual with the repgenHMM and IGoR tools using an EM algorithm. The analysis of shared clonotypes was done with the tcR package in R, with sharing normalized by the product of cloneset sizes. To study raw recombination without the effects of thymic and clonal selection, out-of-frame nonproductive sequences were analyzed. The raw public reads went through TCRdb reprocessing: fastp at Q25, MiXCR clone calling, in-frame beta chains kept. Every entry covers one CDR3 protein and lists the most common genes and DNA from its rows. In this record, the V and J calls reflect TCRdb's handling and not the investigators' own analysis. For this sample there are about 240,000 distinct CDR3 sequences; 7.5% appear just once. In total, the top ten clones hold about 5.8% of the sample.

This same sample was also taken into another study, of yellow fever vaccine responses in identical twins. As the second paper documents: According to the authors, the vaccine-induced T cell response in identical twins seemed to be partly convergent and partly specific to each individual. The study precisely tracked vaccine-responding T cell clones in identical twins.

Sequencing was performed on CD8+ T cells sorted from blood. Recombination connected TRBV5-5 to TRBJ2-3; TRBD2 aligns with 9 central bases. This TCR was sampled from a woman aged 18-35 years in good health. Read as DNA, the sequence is TGTGCCAGCAGCTTTTCAGGGCTAGCGGGAACTAGCACAGATACGCAGTATTTT. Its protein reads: CASSFSGLAGTSTDTQYF.